The 9 T cell receptor beta chains below come from one sample, sequenced in a study of cytomegalovirus exposure and HLA in healthy donors. Researchers ran the PCR with 60 Vbeta and 13 Jbeta primers. Data came from immunoSEQ multiplex PCR; TCRdb stores just in-frame clones and leaves some out. In the table there are a few hundred thousand clones, roughly 80% of which are singletons. The specimen sequenced was PBMCs. The receptors shown here come from a girl aged 2-10 years in good health and CMV-seronegative.

This clone came up once. The gene calls are TRBV9 and TRBJ2-5; weak D call: TRBD2 (6 bases). The J call is in doubt because the DNA end fits TRBJ2-7 better. The germline V gene encodes CDR1 SGDLS and CDR2 YYNGEE. The CDR3 consists of 17 residues. The DNA for the CDR3 is TGTGCCAGCAGCGTTGGCCTAGCGCCATCCCCCTCCTACGAGCAGTACTTC. Translation: CASSVGLAPSPSYEQYF.

V and J are TRBV19 and TRBJ2-3; perhaps TRBD1 as D (5 bases). This CDR3 contains 15 residues. Per the germline V gene, CDR1 is LNHDA and CDR2 is SQIVND (reference sequence). V was clipped by 5 bases and J by 0 bases, with 12 bases between them. The CDR3, as DNA: TGTGCCAGTAGTTTCGACAGAGCTAGCACAGATACGCAGTATTTT. This codes for CASSFDRASTDTQYF.

The chain employs TRBV6-1 and TRBJ1-3, with D possibly matching TRBD1 (5 bases). The CDR3 is 15 residues long. Looked up from germline, CDR1 is MNHNS and CDR2 is SASEGT. Trimming removed 1 base from V and 4 bases from J, with 11 bases in between. The CDR3 loop reads CASSEDRSLGNTIYF. The CDR3 DNA reads as TGTGCCAGCAGTGAAGACAGGTCATTAGGAAACACCATATATTTT.

The chain recombines TRBV27 with TRBJ1-6; D possibly corresponds to TRBD1 (5 bases). Looked up from germline, CDR1 is MNHEY and CDR2 is SMNVEV (reference sequence). This CDR3 region has 19 residues. With 4 bases removed from V and 3 bases from J, the gap between germline ends came to 22 bases. The CDR3 spells CASSSQMVVRDYYNSPLHF. In nucleotides, the CDR3 is TGTGCCAGCAGTTCACAAATGGTAGTCCGGGACTACTATAATTCACCCCTCCACTTT.

The chain combines TRBV7-6 with TRBJ2-7; 8 bases line up with TRBD1. Germline-derived CDR1 and CDR2 are SGHVS and FNYEAQ. The CDR3 sequence is 16 residues long. J was trimmed by 3 bases and V by 1 base; bases with no gene match: 8. The CDR3 region has the DNA TGTGCCAGCAGCTTAGTTGACAGGGGTTTATTCTACGAGCAGTACTTC. Translated, it gives CASSLVDRGLFYEQYF.

The chain is built from TRBV6-1 and TRBJ2-7; 14 nucleotides line up with TRBD2. Germline loops: CDR1 MNHNS, CDR2 SASEGT. This CDR3 comprises 17 residues. J lost 3 bases, V lost 4 bases, and 8 bases had no gene match. The CDR3 region is CASSGQFGTSGSYEQYF. The CDR3 DNA reads TGTGCCAGCAGTGGGCAATTCGGGACTAGCGGGAGCTACGAGCAGTACTTC.

V is TRBV5-1 and J is TRBJ1-1, with TRBD1 as a possible D gene (6 bases). This CDR3 is 16 amino acids long. Germline CDR1 reads SGHRS; CDR2 reads YFSETQ. Trimming pared 0 bases from V and 0 bases from J, leaving 12 bases between. Written as DNA, the CDR3 is TGCGCCAGCAGCTTGGTGGCAGGGGACGTGAACACTGAAGCTTTCTTT. Translating it yields CASSLVAGDVNTEAFF.

This clone has a handful of counts. The CDR3 protein is CATSRDAGAPDTQYF. DNA for the CDR3: TGTGCCACCAGCAGAGATGCGGGAGCACCGGATACGCAGTATTTT. V gene TRBV15 combines with J gene TRBJ2-3, with 7 bases aligning to TRBD2. Trimming took 0 bases from V and 6 from J; bases not matched to a gene: 6. Per germline, CDR1 LNHNV and CDR2 YYDKDF (reference sequence). The CDR3 has 15 residues.

The chain couples TRBV4-2 to TRBJ1-6; perhaps TRBD1 as D (5 bases). Per the germline V gene, CDR1 is LGHNA and CDR2 is YNFKEQ. Trimming pared 1 base from V and 9 bases from J, leaving 13 bases between. CDR3 length equals 15 residues. The CDR3 sequence is CASSQGRDRGSPLHF. For the CDR3, the DNA is TGTGCCAGCAGCCAAGGCAGGGATCGAGGTTCACCCCTCCACTTT.